Listed below are T cell receptor beta chains from one sample, sequenced in a study of blood T cell repertoires in COVID-19. Assay: immunoSEQ multiplex PCR; the TCRdb copy retains only in-frame clones and omits some. The sample includes some 240,000 clones, 84% of them seen just once. The specimen sequenced was peripheral blood. All receptors come from a woman aged 40 to 49 who had recovered from COVID-19. Both conserved end residues are part of each CDR3. The order of the fields is D gene, clone size, J gene, V gene, CDR3 length, CDR3 protein, CDR3 DNA. The D gene is left open where the match is weak. Only part of the rows carry a size: once, few, many, or a class if the clone is expanded.

. | . | TRBJ2-3 | TRBV2 | 14 | CASKPAPEVDTQYF | TGTGCCAGCAAACCGGCCCCGGAGGTAGATACGCAGTATTTT
. | . | TRBJ1-6 | TRBV11-2 | 16 | CASSLDYGRINSPLHF | TGTGCCAGCAGCTTAGACTATGGGAGAATTAATTCACCCCTCCACTTT
. | . | TRBJ2-2 | TRBV12-3/TRBV12-4 | 12 | CASIGGIGELFF | TGTGCCAGCATTGGAGGGATCGGGGAGCTGTTTTTT
TRBD1 | . | TRBJ1-6 | TRBV7-9 | 15 | CASSDVQGWLSPLHF | TGTGCCAGCAGCGACGTACAGGGGTGGCTGTCACCCCTCCACTTT
. | . | TRBJ2-3 | TRBV11-3 | 19 | CASSLVVLGGGTIQNTQYF | TGTGCCAGCAGCTTAGTTGTTTTAGGGGGTGGAACCATTCAGAATACGCAGTATTTT
TRBD1 | few | TRBJ1-6 | TRBV7-9 | 16 | CASSSGQGGNNSPLHF | TGTGCCAGCAGCTCCGGACAGGGGGGGAATAATTCACCCCTCCACTTT
TRBD1 | . | TRBJ2-7 | TRBV5-1 | 14 | CASSTSGGSYEQYF | TGCGCCAGCAGCACCTCAGGGGGCTCCTACGAGCAGTACTTC
. | . | TRBJ1-6 | TRBV6-4 | 13 | CASSDQGNSPLHF | TGTGCCAGCAGTGATCAGGGGAATTCACCCCTCCACTTT
TRBD1 | . | TRBJ2-3 | TRBV3-1/TRBV3-2 | 19 | CASSQGSGTGFWYADTQYF | TGTGCCAGCAGCCAAGGGAGTGGGACAGGGTTTTGGTACGCAGATACGCAGTATTTT
. | few | TRBJ1-2 | TRBV2 | 15 | CASSDLGTARYGYTF | TGTGCCAGCAGTGATTTGGGGACTGCCAGATATGGCTACACCTTC
. | . | TRBJ1-6 | TRBV10-3 | 16 | CAISDKDSPVGSPLHF | TGTGCCATCAGTGATAAGGACAGCCCCGTCGGTTCACCCCTCCACTTT
TRBD1 | . | TRBJ2-1 | TRBV6-2/TRBV6-3 | 16 | CASSLRGRGSYNEQFF | TGTGCCAGCAGTCTCAGGGGGCGCGGGTCCTACAATGAGCAGTTCTTC
. | . | TRBJ1-3 | TRBV14 | 14 | CASSQSGSGNTIYF | TGTGCCAGCAGCCAATCGGGTTCCGGAAACACCATATATTTT
. | . | TRBJ2-1 | TRBV19 | 14 | CASSMRGSYNEQFF | TGTGCCAGTAGTATGCGGGGCTCCTACAATGAGCAGTTCTTC
. | . | TRBJ2-7 | TRBV28 | 13 | CASSPARTYEQYF | TGTGCCAGCAGTCCGGCCAGGACCTACGAGCAGTACTTC
. | . | TRBJ1-2 | TRBV4-1 | 16 | CASSQVSLSQGNGYTF | TGCGCCAGCAGCCAAGTCTCCCTCTCGCAGGGGAATGGCTACACCTTC
. | few | TRBJ1-4 | TRBV13 | 14 | CASSSRQVLEKLFF | TGTGCCAGCAGCTCCCGACAGGTATTGGAAAAACTGTTTTTT
TRBD1 | . | TRBJ2-5 | TRBV28 | 18 | CASSSPGTGGSRQETQYF | TGTGCCAGCAGTTCCCCTGGGACAGGGGGAAGTAGGCAAGAGACCCAGTACTTC
. | . | TRBJ2-5 | TRBV4-2 | 16 | CASSQNPAVHQETQYF | TGTGCCAGCAGCCAGAACCCTGCGGTGCACCAAGAGACCCAGTACTTC
. | once | TRBJ1-5 | TRBV7-8 | 14 | CASSLGLGVQPQHF | TGTGCCAGCAGCCTGGGCTTAGGGGTTCAGCCCCAGCATTTT
. | . | TRBJ1-1 | TRBV11-3 | 16 | CASSLAEWGDYTEAFF | TGTGCCAGCAGCTTAGCGGAGTGGGGGGATTACACTGAAGCTTTCTTT
TRBD1 | . | TRBJ1-3 | TRBV30 | 15 | CAYRDSFYSGNTIYF | TGTGCCTACCGGGACAGCTTTTACTCTGGAAACACCATATATTTT
. | . | TRBJ1-1 | TRBV2 | 8 | CASRGAFF | TGTGCCAGCAGGGGCGCTTTCTTT
. | . | TRBJ2-6 | TRBV5-4 | 15 | CASRGGGAGANVLTF | TGTGCCAGCAGGGGCGGAGGAGCTGGGGCCAACGTCCTGACTTTC
. | few | TRBJ1-2 | TRBV12-3/TRBV12-4 | 13 | CASSWDTDYGYTF | TGTGCCAGCAGTTGGGACACTGACTATGGCTACACCTTC
. | . | TRBJ1-2 | TRBV15 | 14 | CATSRDRATYGYTF | TGTGCCACCAGCAGAGACAGGGCAACCTATGGCTACACCTTC
TRBD1 | once | TRBJ1-1 | TRBV11-1 | 14 | CASSFMSGGTEAFF | TGTGCCAGCAGCTTTATGTCAGGGGGCACTGAAGCTTTCTTT
. | few | TRBJ2-5 | TRBV3-1/TRBV3-2 | 17 | CASSLSFTGGRGKTQYF | TGTGCCAGCAGCCTAAGCTTCACAGGGGGGCGGGGGAAGACCCAGTACTTC
. | . | TRBJ1-1 | TRBV6-5 | 15 | CASSYSAIPNTEAFF | TGTGCCAGCAGTTACTCGGCCATCCCGAACACTGAAGCTTTCTTT
. | . | TRBJ2-5 | TRBV28 | 11 | CASTGRETQYF | TGTGCGTCTACAGGGCGGGAGACCCAGTACTTC
. | . | TRBJ2-7 | TRBV10-1 | 13 | CASSESGLYEQYF | TGCGCCAGCAGTGAAAGTGGGCTCTACGAGCAGTACTTC
TRBD1 | . | TRBJ2-4 | TRBV4-1 | 15 | CASSQGGQGRNIQYF | TGCGCCAGCAGCCAAGGGGGACAGGGGCGAAACATTCAGTACTTC
TRBD1 | . | TRBJ1-2 | TRBV28 | 13 | CASTPRRGHGYTF | TGTGCCAGCACCCCCCGCAGGGGGCATGGCTACACCTTC
TRBD1 | . | TRBJ1-6 | TRBV19 | 16 | CASRHQGAGYNSPLHF | TGTGCCAGTAGGCATCAGGGGGCTGGCTATAATTCACCCCTCCACTTT
. | . | TRBJ2-3 | TRBV7-2 | 19 | CASSLEGPLVGRSTDTQYF | TGTGCCAGCAGCTTAGAGGGTCCGCTAGTCGGGAGAAGCACAGATACGCAGTATTTT
. | . | TRBJ1-6 | TRBV7-9 | 17 | CASSLGLYRDANSPLHF | TGTGCCAGCAGCTTAGGACTCTACAGGGATGCTAATTCACCCCTCCACTTT
TRBD1 | . | TRBJ2-1 | TRBV7-9 | 15 | CASSLGDRGYNEQFF | TGTGCCAGCAGCTTAGGGGACAGGGGTTACAATGAGCAGTTCTTC
. | few | TRBJ2-7 | TRBV10-2 | 14 | CASSPITGNYEQYF | TGCGCCAGCAGCCCTATTACAGGGAACTACGAGCAGTACTTC
TRBD1 | . | TRBJ1-2 | TRBV18 | 15 | CASSLAGTGVYGYTF | TGTGCCAGCTCACTCGCCGGGACAGGGGTCTATGGCTACACCTTC
. | . | TRBJ2-5 | TRBV3-1/TRBV3-2 | 13 | CASSFPGEETQYF | TGTGCCAGCAGCTTTCCAGGGGAAGAGACCCAGTACTTC
. | . | TRBJ2-4 | TRBV29-1 | 14 | CSVVQQGSKNIQYF | TGCAGCGTTGTGCAGCAGGGGTCCAAAAACATTCAGTACTTC
. | . | TRBJ2-1 | TRBV11-2 | 13 | CASSLVQGREQFF | TGTGCCAGCAGCTTAGTGCAGGGTCGTGAGCAGTTCTTC
. | . | TRBJ2-1 | TRBV10-1 | 13 | CASSDMANNEQFF | TGCGCCAGCAGTGATATGGCAAACAATGAGCAGTTCTTC
. | . | TRBJ1-2 | TRBV5-4 | 15 | CASSLGQYGGYGYTF | TGTGCCAGCAGCTTGGGGCAGTATGGAGGCTATGGCTACACCTTC
. | . | TRBJ2-7 | TRBV29-1 | 13 | CSVESDSNYEQYF | TGCAGCGTTGAATCGGACAGTAACTACGAGCAGTACTTC
. | . | TRBJ1-6 | TRBV30 | 13 | CAGRGSYNSPLHF | TGTGCCGGCAGGGGATCCTATAATTCACCCCTCCACTTT
. | . | TRBJ1-2 | TRBV28 | 14 | CASSLYQTRVGYTF | TGTGCCAGCAGTCTCTATCAAACCAGGGTAGGCTACACCTTC
TRBD1 | . | TRBJ2-7 | TRBV28 | 14 | CASSLDRVAYEQYF | TGTGCCAGCAGCCTAGACAGGGTGGCCTACGAGCAGTACTTC
TRBD1 | . | TRBJ1-5 | TRBV2 | 13 | CASSEQGEQPQHF | TGTGCCAGCAGCGAACAGGGGGAGCAGCCCCAGCATTTT
. | . | TRBJ1-5 | TRBV7-9 | 12 | CASSFDLQPQHF | TGTGCCAGCAGCTTCGACTTACAGCCCCAGCATTTT
. | . | TRBJ2-7 | TRBV28 | 15 | CASSPGQRSSYEQYF | TGTGCCAGCAGCCCCGGACAGAGGAGCTCCTACGAGCAGTACTTC
TRBD2 | once | TRBJ2-3 | TRBV9 | 16 | CASSFPSGGGPDTQYF | TGTGCCAGCAGCTTCCCTAGCGGGGGTGGTCCAGATACGCAGTATTTT
. | . | TRBJ2-5 | TRBV5-1 | 15 | CASSLRGHVGETQYF | TGCGCCAGCAGCTTGAGAGGACATGTGGGAGAGACCCAGTACTTC
. | . | TRBJ1-2 | TRBV28 | 13 | CASSLSQGYGYTF | TGTGCCAGCAGTTTATCACAGGGCTATGGCTACACCTTC